This T cell receptor beta chain was captured by sequencing in a study of identical twins. This CDR3 contains 15 residues. The V and J ends lost 1 base and 2 bases respectively, with 11 bases between them. Germline CDR1 and CDR2: LGHNA and YNFKEQ. This clonotype came up a few times. A single record per CDR3 protein comes from TCRdb applying MiXCR to the 5' RACE reads. This table holds 240,000 or so distinct CDR3 sequences, 10% to 15% found once. The same specimen was also included in a second study, on yellow fever vaccine responses in identical twins. That investigation notes: The authors reported partly convergent, partly personalized vaccine responses in identical twins.

The J gene is TRBJ2-5, the V gene TRBV4-2; D is unresolved. The sequence came from a woman aged 18-35 years in good health. Sequenced material: memory (CD45RO+) T cells sorted from blood. The CDR3 protein is CASSQGRAQQETQYF. The DNA of the CDR3 is TGTGCCAGCAGCCAAGGACGGGCCCAGCAAGAGACCCAGTACTTC.